This T cell receptor (beta chain) originates from a study of blood T cell repertoires in COVID-19. Background on the study: Some COVID-19 samples were acute and others convalescent; all came from the United States, Italy and Spain. PBMCs, B-cell-depleted T cells, or T cells provided the cDNA or gDNA that made up the material.

Germline CDR1 is MNHEY and CDR2 is SVGAGI. V was cut by 6 bases and J by 3 bases, with 17 bases left in between. The CDR3 is made up of 15 amino acids. Sequencing used immunoSEQ multiplex PCR; TCRdb keeps in-frame clones, though not all of them. Of about 100,000 clones listed, around four fifths are singletons. The chain carries TRBV6-5 and TRBJ1-2; D may be TRBD1 (6 bases). The source of this sequence is a man aged 50-59 years with active or convalescent COVID-19. What was sequenced was peripheral blood. The CDR3 coding sequence is TGTGCCAGCAGGGGACAAGCCAGGGGTGACTATGGCTACACCTTC. The encoded protein is CASRGQARGDYGYTF.